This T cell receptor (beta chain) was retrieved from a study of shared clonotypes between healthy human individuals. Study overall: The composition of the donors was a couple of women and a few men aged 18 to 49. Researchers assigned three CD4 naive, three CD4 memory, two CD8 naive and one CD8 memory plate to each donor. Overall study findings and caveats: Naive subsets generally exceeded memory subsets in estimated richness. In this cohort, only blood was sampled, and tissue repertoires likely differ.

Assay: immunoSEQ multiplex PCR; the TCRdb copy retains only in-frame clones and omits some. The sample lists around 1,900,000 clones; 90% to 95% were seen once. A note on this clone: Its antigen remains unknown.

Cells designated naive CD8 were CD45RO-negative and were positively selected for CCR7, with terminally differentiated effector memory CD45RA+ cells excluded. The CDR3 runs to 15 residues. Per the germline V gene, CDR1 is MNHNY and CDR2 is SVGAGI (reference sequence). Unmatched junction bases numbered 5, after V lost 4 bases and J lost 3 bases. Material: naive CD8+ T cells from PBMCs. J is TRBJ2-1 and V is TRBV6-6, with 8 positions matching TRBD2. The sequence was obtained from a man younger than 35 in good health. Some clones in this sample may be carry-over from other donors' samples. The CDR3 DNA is TGTGCCAGCAGTTTCCTAGCGGGCTTCTACAATGAGCAGTTCTTC. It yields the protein CASSFLAGFYNEQFF.